Presented here are 21 T cell receptor beta chains from one specimen sequenced in a study of OX40 agonist ivuxolimab in advanced cancers. The method was immunoSEQ multiplex PCR; TCRdb's version includes in-frame clones alone and lacks a portion of them. The top ten clones hold around 24% of a sample with approximately 13,000 clones, about 80% of them seen once. Sequencing used CD4+ or CD8+ T cells sorted from blood, obtained in a trial of the OX40 agonist ivuxolimab. These TCRs come from an adult with an advanced solid tumor such as melanoma, head and neck, liver or kidney cancer.

The rearrangement joins TRBV28 to TRBJ2-7; 7 nucleotides align to TRBD1. Germline V gene lookup returns CDR1 MDHEN and CDR2 SYDVKM. There are 15 residues in the CDR3. The J segment lost 7 bases and the V segment lost 6 bases, leaving 15 bases of the junction unmatched. CDR3: CASSPHRGAMGEQYF. CDR3 nucleotide sequence: TGTGCCAGCAGCCCCCACAGGGGCGCCATGGGGGAGCAGTACTTC. The variable domain in full, completed from reference TRBV28 and TRBJ2-7, reads DVKVTQSSRYLVKRTGEKVFLECVQDMDHENMFWYRQDPGLGLRLIYFSYDVKMKEKGDIPEGYSVSREKKERFSLILESASTNQTSMYLCASSPHRGAMGEQYFGPGTRLTVT.

This chain links TRBV4-2 with TRBJ1-2; no reliable D call. The CDR3 has 11 residues. CDR1 and CDR2 (germline): LGHNA, YNFKEQ. V was trimmed by 10 bases and J by 7 bases, leaving 13 bases between them. The CDR3 sequence is CATGEELGYTF. CDR3 in DNA: TGTGCCACCGGTGAGGAGCTTGGCTACACCTTC.

The chain couples TRBV11-2 to TRBJ2-5; the match to TRBD2 covers 11 bases. The germline V gene encodes CDR1 SGHAT and CDR2 FQNNGV. The CDR3 contains 16 residues. Trimming at V came to 2 bases and at J to 5 bases, leaving 7 bases not matched to a gene. This chain's CDR3 is CASSLSLTSGEETQYF. CDR3 in DNA: TGTGCCAGCAGCTTATCCCTGACTAGCGGGGAGGAGACCCAGTACTTC.

By proportion, this clone is medium-sized. The J gene is TRBJ2-7, the V gene TRBV2; TRBD1 is a possible D gene (5 bases). CDR3 length: 15 amino acids. Per germline, CDR1 SNHLY and CDR2 FYNNEI. Trimming pared 2 bases from V and 2 bases from J, leaving 13 bases between. The CDR3 region has the DNA TGTGCCAGCAGTGAATTGACAGCCAGTACCTACGAGCAGTACTTC. The encoded protein is CASSELTASTYEQYF.

The chain carries TRBV5-5 and TRBJ1-4; TRBD1 matches at 7 bases. The CDR3 consists of 16 residues. Germline CDR1 SGHKS, CDR2 YYEKEE (reference sequence). Trimming at V came to 1 base and at J to 13 bases, leaving 16 bases not matched to a gene. Written as DNA, the CDR3 is TGTGCCAGCAGCTTGCGTAGGGGACAGTCTGTGGGGAGACTGTTTTTT. Its translation: CASSLRRGQSVGRLFF.

The V and J genes are TRBV7-9 and TRBJ2-5, with TRBD2 as a possible D gene (6 bases). Germline V lookup: CDR1 SEHNR, CDR2 FQNEAQ (reference sequence). V was trimmed by 5 bases and J by 5 bases, leaving 15 bases between them. This CDR3 is built from 14 residues. Written as DNA, the CDR3 is TGTGCCAGCAGCCCCTCTCGGGAGCGGGAGACCCAGTACTTC. Protein product: CASSPSRERETQYF. The full variable domain, completed using reference TRBV7-9 and TRBJ2-5, is DTGVSQNPRHKITKRGQNVTFRCDPISEHNRLYWYRQTLGQGPEFLTYFQNEAQLEKSRLLSDRFSAERPKGSFSTLEIQRTEQGDSAMYLCASSPSRERETQYFGPGTRLLVL.

The gene calls are TRBV29-1 and TRBJ2-7, with 8 nucleotides matching TRBD1. This CDR3 spans 13 amino acids. Per germline, CDR1 SQVTM and CDR2 ANQGSEA. V shed 6 bases, J shed 1 base, and the junction held 5 bases outside the gene matches. The CDR3 reads CSVVTGASYEQYF. CDR3 nucleotides: TGCAGCGTGGTGACAGGGGCTTCCTACGAGCAGTACTTC.

V gene TRBV9 combines with J gene TRBJ2-7; 8 bases are shared with TRBD1. This CDR3 has 15 residues. V trimming: 4 bases; J trimming: 0 bases; junction bases outside the gene matches: 6. From germline, CDR1 is SGDLS and CDR2 YYNGEE. The CDR3 protein is CASSSGQANSYEQYF. The CDR3 DNA sequence: TGTGCCAGCAGCTCGGGACAGGCCAACTCCTACGAGCAGTACTTC.

The chain uses TRBV19 and TRBJ2-7; D perhaps matches TRBD1 (6 bases). CDR3 length: 14 residues. The germline V gene encodes CDR1 LNHDA and CDR2 SQIVND (reference sequence). V lost 2 bases to trimming and J lost 3 bases, with 11 bases between them. CDR3 nucleotides: TGTGCCAGTAGTATAAAAACAGGGTACTACGAGCAGTACTTC. Translation gives CASSIKTGYYEQYF.

In this sample, this clone turned up a few times. The chain is built from TRBV19 and TRBJ2-7; TRBD1 or TRBD2 may be the D gene (6 bases each). V shed 4 bases and J shed 5 bases, with 15 bases lying between them. This CDR3 region has 14 residues. CDR1 is LNHDA, CDR2 SQIVND, per germline (reference sequence). CDR3 sequence reads: CASSTPWGDNEQYF. CDR3 DNA: TGTGCCAGTAGTACCCCGTGGGGGGACAACGAGCAGTACTTC.

A few counts support this clone. The chain links TRBV28 to TRBJ2-1; a weak D match, TRBD2 (6 bases). This CDR3 comprises 13 residues. The V gene lost 6 bases and the J gene lost 3 bases, with 9 bases spanning the gap. Looked up from germline, CDR1 is MDHEN and CDR2 is SYDVKM. CDR3 region: CASSGGVYNEQFF. The CDR3 DNA follows: TGTGCCAGCAGCGGCGGGGTCTACAATGAGCAGTTCTTC.

The chain uses TRBV27 and TRBJ2-1; 11 nucleotides line up with TRBD2. Trimming at V came to 5 bases and at J to 9 bases, leaving 9 bases not matched to a gene. Germline lookup yields CDR1 MNHEY and CDR2 SMNVEV (reference sequence). The CDR3 has 15 residues. The CDR3 reads CASSPVAGGVGEQFF. For the CDR3, the DNA is TGTGCCAGCAGTCCCGTAGCGGGGGGGGTTGGTGAGCAGTTCTTC.

The CDR3: CASSPSGGAEGYF. CDR3 nucleotides: TGTGCCAGCAGCCCTAGCGGGGGGGCCGAGGGGTACTTC. V is TRBV7-2 and J is TRBJ2-7, with TRBD2 matching over 12 bases. The germline CDR1 and CDR2 sequences are SGHTA and FQGNSA. The V gene end was trimmed by 5 bases and the J gene end by 12 bases; junction bases not matched to a gene: 8. CDR3 size: 13 residues.

The CDR3 nucleotides are TGTGCCAGCAGCCACGAAATATTCACAGATACGCAGTATTTT. It encodes CASSHEIFTDTQYF. The V call is TRBV7-9, the J call TRBJ2-3; no clear D. Trimming pared 5 bases from V and 2 bases from J, leaving 11 bases between. Germline V lookup: CDR1 SEHNR, CDR2 FQNEAQ (reference sequence). This CDR3 contains 14 residues.

This clone appeared a few times. This sequence joins TRBV19 and TRBJ2-1; D unresolved. The CDR3 is made up of 17 amino acids. The V and J ends lost 2 bases and 0 bases respectively, with 14 bases between them. Germline CDR1 reads LNHDA; CDR2 reads SQIVND (reference sequence). The DNA of the CDR3 is TGTGCCAGTAGTATAAGTGCGCACCTTGTCTCCTACAATGAGCAGTTCTTC. It yields the protein CASSISAHLVSYNEQFF. The whole variable domain, filled in from reference TRBV19 and TRBJ2-1, reads DGGITQSPKYLFRKEGQNVTLSCEQNLNHDAMYWYRQDPGQGLRLIYYSQIVNDFQKGDIAEGYSVSREKKESFPLTVTSAQKNPTAFYLCASSISAHLVSYNEQFFGPGTRLTVL.

The chain is built from TRBV6-1 and TRBJ2-7, with 8 bases lining up with TRBD1. After removal of 8 bases from V and 3 bases from J, the junction contained 12 bases not matched to a gene. The CDR3 has 15 amino acids. Germline CDR1 and CDR2: MNHNS and SASEGT. In nucleotides, the CDR3 is TGTGCCAGCCTCCCCTTGGCCGGGACAGGCTACGAGCAGTACTTC. Protein sequence: CASLPLAGTGYEQYF.

V and J are TRBV7-3 and TRBJ2-7; D not certain. Germline CDR1 and CDR2: SGHTA and FQGTGA. There are 14 residues in the CDR3. Trimming removed 0 bases at V and 2 bases at J, with 8 bases between. CDR3 sequence reads: CASSLTFLTYEQYF. CDR3 DNA: TGTGCCAGCAGCTTAACCTTCCTGACCTACGAGCAGTACTTC.

V and J are TRBV4-1 and TRBJ2-7; 11 positions agree with TRBD2. In germline, CDR1 is MGHRA, CDR2 YSYEKL. The ends lost 4 bases at V and 6 bases at J; junction bases unmatched: 11. The CDR3 runs 16 residues. The CDR3 nucleotides read TGCGCCAGCAGCCCTAACTCACTAGCGGGAGAGTCCGAGCAGTACTTC. Its protein is CASSPNSLAGESEQYF.

This chain joins TRBV28 and TRBJ2-4; possibly TRBD2 for D (6 bases). The CDR3 runs to 15 residues. V was clipped by 2 bases and J by 10 bases, with 18 bases between them. Germline V gene sequence: CDR1 MDHEN, CDR2 SYDVKM. CDR3 protein: CASSLGGSDSGIQYF. Here the CDR3 DNA reads TGTGCCAGCAGTTTAGGGGGGTCGGACTCGGGTATTCAGTACTTC. The variable domain in full, completed from reference TRBV28 and TRBJ2-4, reads DVKVTQSSRYLVKRTGEKVFLECVQDMDHENMFWYRQDPGLGLRLIYFSYDVKMKEKGDIPEGYSVSREKKERFSLILESASTNQTSMYLCASSLGGSDSGIQYFGAGTRLSVL.

This clone is classed as medium-sized (0.01 to 0.1%). CDR3: CASRLSRGDNYGYTF. CDR3 coding DNA: TGTGCCAGCAGGTTAAGCAGGGGGGATAACTATGGCTACACCTTC. This chain connects TRBV2 to TRBJ1-2; 7 positions agree with TRBD1. The CDR3 extends over 15 amino acids. V was clipped by 6 bases and J by 1 base; unmatched bases: 8. Germline CDR1 is SNHLY and CDR2 is FYNNEI.

The chain carries TRBV11-2 and TRBJ2-1; D is uncertain. Germline CDR1 and CDR2: SGHAT and FQNNGV. This CDR3 has 14 amino acids. The V end lost 5 bases, the J end lost 0 bases, and 8 bases lay between the germline ends. CDR3 bases: TGTGCCAGCAGCCAGATCAGCTCCTACAATGAGCAGTTCTTC. Protein sequence: CASSQISSYNEQFF.